One T cell receptor beta chain is described in this entry. This record belongs to a study of blood T cell repertoires in COVID-19. Across the whole study: Both acute and convalescent COVID-19 samples were obtained from the United States, Italy and Spain. T cells, B-cell-depleted T cells, or PBMCs provided the cDNA or gDNA that served as material.

The CDR3 covers 14 residues. After removal of 4 bases from V and 8 bases from J, the junction contained 11 bases not matched to a gene. Germline assignment: CDR1 SGHRS and CDR2 YFSETQ. As processed by the authors: The authors estimated nucleated cell counts from reference gene primer amplification. Some clones are missing from TCRdb's copy, which holds only in-frame ones; the method was immunoSEQ multiplex PCR. The V and J calls and the clone size are those of that table, but D and trimming were determined from the DNA. Here the sample spans about 130,000 clones, approximately 81% being singletons. Sequences were obtained from peripheral blood. The chain uses TRBV5-1 and TRBJ1-2; 7 bases match TRBD1. The clonotype originates from a woman aged 25-40 years who had recovered from COVID-19. The CDR3 DNA sequence: TGCGCCAGCAGCGACCCCGGACAGGTCGAAGGCTACACCTTC. Its translation: CASSDPGQVEGYTF.